The rows below give T cell receptor beta chains drawn from one sample of a study of glioma-infiltrating T cells after dendritic cell vaccination. Profiled with immunoSEQ multiplex PCR; TCRdb holds only in-frame clones, not every one. This sample carries tens of thousands of clones, around 90% of them seen once, and the ten largest clones take 3% to 3.5%. The sequences come from blood, collected before dendritic cell vaccination. The source of these receptors is a human donor with glioblastoma. The CDR3 runs from the conserved cysteine through the conserved F or W.

V gene	J gene	CDR3 protein
TRBV7-9	TRBJ2-5	CASSPPLRLAKNQETQYF
TRBV19	TRBJ1-3	CASGTDPGNTIYF
TRBV5-5	TRBJ1-2	CASSTHPAGNPYGYTF
TRBV7-9	TRBJ1-4	CASSRQGTTNEKLFF
TRBV7-2	TRBJ1-5	CASSLDPGRDQPQHF
TRBV2	TRBJ2-1	CASSGEYNEQFF
TRBV19	TRBJ2-1	CASSITGRVDEQFF
TRBV5-1	TRBJ2-3	CASSLGWASGSFTDTQYF
TRBV19	TRBJ1-5	CASSLGQGASNQPQHF
TRBV11-2	TRBJ2-1	CASSLLANEQFF
TRBV14	TRBJ1-6	CASSPSGTGTSPLHF
TRBV6-1	TRBJ2-7	CATTGTGGPYEQYF
TRBV6-7	TRBJ2-7	CASSDGRASYEQYF
TRBV7-8	TRBJ2-7	CASSLTPGFGYEQYF
TRBV6-5	TRBJ2-1	CASSYRWEGEQFF
TRBV5-5	-	CASSFSGGEFYEQYF
TRBV2	TRBJ1-5	CASSRQDQPQHF
TRBV2	TRBJ1-1	CASRTRQGPTEAFF
TRBV11-2	TRBJ2-5	CASSRGGLAGVETQYF
TRBV2	TRBJ1-5	CASSDRVSNQPQHF
TRBV6-5	TRBJ1-5	CASREDRVNHQPQHF
TRBV25-1	TRBJ2-3	CASRTRVSTDTQYF
TRBV9	TRBJ2-3	CASSERGLGADTQYF
TRBV5-6	TRBJ2-2	CASSLNRGRTGELFF
TRBV19	TRBJ1-6	CASSMIGTAGSPLHF
TRBV25-1	TRBJ2-7	CASSPSTSGGWYEQYF
TRBV5-1	TRBJ2-5	CASSLYLAGGQIETQYF
TRBV4-1	TRBJ2-5	CASSQEAGGVETQYF
TRBV5-6	TRBJ1-2	CASSWGPGQVLDTYGYTF
TRBV30	TRBJ2-2	CAWKDLNTGELFF
TRBV5-1	TRBJ2-1	CATSWTSGGGEQFF
TRBV19	TRBJ2-1	CASSILAGGVDEQFF
TRBV6-1	TRBJ1-4	CASSRQAWASEKLFF
TRBV6-6	TRBJ1-4	CASSYSRQGNEKLFF
TRBV30	TRBJ2-5	CAWSGGVGETQYF
TRBV30	TRBJ2-7	CAWSATSGMYVEQYF
TRBV4-1	TRBJ1-2	CASSQGSTPGTNYGYTF
TRBV2	TRBJ1-5	CASSEWDRGLDQPQHF
TRBV5-1	TRBJ2-2	CASSLAPSGQATGELFF
TRBV5-1	TRBJ2-7	CASSPTGQGRSYEQYF
TRBV18	TRBJ2-2	CASSPWTGGDTGELFF
TRBV7-2	TRBJ2-7	CASSKGDSYYEQYF
TRBV9	TRBJ1-2	CASSVGGGVGYTF
TRBV4-2	TRBJ1-5	CASSHTSGGGQPQHF
TRBV18	TRBJ2-7	CASSPGTGIYEQYF
TRBV6-1	TRBJ2-5	CASSVATTQETQYF
TRBV27	TRBJ2-5	CASSLSPITGLGEETQYF
TRBV11-2	TRBJ1-6	CASSSHAFGGSPLHF
TRBV18	TRBJ2-7	CASSPESDEQYF
TRBV7-2	TRBJ1-2	CASRVQGLTGYTF